The 17 T cell receptor beta chains reported below all come from one sample, sequenced in a study of blood T cells in healthy people across ages. Alongside a J-beta primer mix, a sample-barcoded 5' primer served in a second PCR lasting about 7 to 12 cycles. TCRdb reanalysed the 5' RACE reads using MiXCR and keeps one entry per CDR3 protein. The table shows some 1,800,000 distinct CDR3 sequences, with roughly two fifths occurring only once. The sample consisted of blood. These receptor sequences come from a human donor in good health.

This chain links TRBV7-2 with TRBJ2-5; D gene ambiguous. The closer fit of TRBJ2-7 to the DNA end suggests the J call may be wrong. The CDR3 runs to 14 residues. Germline CDR1 reads SGHTA; CDR2 reads FQGNSA. CDR3 region: CASSQSRVFYEQYF. The CDR3 nucleotides read TGTGCCAGCAGCCAAAGCCGGGTCTTCTACGAGCAGTACTTC.

In its sample, this clonotype was seen a few times. V gene TRBV6-4 combines with J gene TRBJ2-3, with 9 bases lining up with TRBD2. CDR3 length equals 15 residues. Trimming took 6 bases from V and 11 from J; bases not matched to a gene: 15. Germline V gene sequence: CDR1 MRHNA, CDR2 SNTAGT. As DNA, the CDR3 is TGTGCCAGCAGCAAAGCGGGGGGCCAAATCGGGAGGCAGTATTTT. Translation gives CASSKAGGQIGRQYF.

This clonotype came up many times. The rearrangement uses TRBV20-1 and TRBJ2-7; 7 positions match TRBD1. The CDR3 has 13 residues. V lost 1 base and J lost 2; bases outside the gene matches: 2. Germline assignment: CDR1 DFQATT and CDR2 SNEGSKA (reference sequence). CDR3: CSARGGQTYEQYF. The CDR3 region has the DNA TGCAGTGCTAGAGGGGGACAGACCTACGAGCAGTACTTC.

This clonotype has just a few counts. The chain combines TRBV6-5 with TRBJ2-7; TRBD1 is a possible D gene (6 bases). V lost 3 bases, J lost 3 bases, and 18 bases lay in between. The CDR3 covers 16 residues. Per germline, CDR1 MNHEY and CDR2 SVGAGI. CDR3 coding DNA: TGTGCCAGCAGTTATTCCCACAGGGTTAGTTTCTACGAGCAGTACTTC. Amino acid sequence: CASSYSHRVSFYEQYF.

V usage is TRBV7-2 and J usage is TRBJ2-7; 7 positions agree with TRBD2. The trim removed 2 bases at V and 0 bases at J, leaving 16 bases unmatched. There are 19 residues in the CDR3. Per germline, CDR1 SGHTA and CDR2 FQGNSA. The CDR3 DNA is TGTGCCAGCAGCTTAAGGAGTTGGGAAACTGGCGGGGGCTCCTACGAGCAGTACTTC. This translates into CASSLRSWETGGGSYEQYF.

In nucleotides, the CDR3 is TGTGCCACCGCGGGACAGGGGAAAGATACGCAGTATTTT. Amino acid sequence: CATAGQGKDTQYF. The chain carries TRBV24-1 and TRBJ2-3; 10 bases are shared with TRBD1. The CDR3 extends over 13 amino acids. CDR1 is KGHDR and CDR2 is SFDVKD in the germline V gene. V trimming: 9 bases; J trimming: 5 bases; junction bases outside the gene matches: 4.

This rearrangement joins TRBV29-1 to TRBJ2-3, with unresolved D. CDR3 length: 12 amino acids. From germline, CDR1 is SQVTM and CDR2 ANQGSEA. CDR3 coding DNA: TGCTCCTCATCAGAGTCCGCGGATACGCAGTATTTT. Translating gives CSSSESADTQYF.

The chain couples TRBV5-8 to TRBJ1-2; D not resolved. V was clipped by 2 bases and J by 3 bases, with 11 bases between them. The CDR3 loop spans 14 amino acids. The germline gives CDR1 SGHTS, CDR2 YDEGEE. This CDR3 reads CASSFEGRDYGYTF. The DNA of the CDR3 is TGTGCCAGCAGCTTTGAGGGCAGAGACTATGGCTACACCTTC.

The chain combines TRBV29-1 with TRBJ2-1; TRBD2 aligns across 11 bases. V shed 4 bases, J shed 4 bases, and the junction held 12 bases outside the gene matches. Germline V gene sequence: CDR1 SQVTM, CDR2 ANQGSEA. This CDR3 comprises 17 residues. The CDR3 DNA follows: TGCAGCGTTGTTGCTAGCGGGGGGACAAAGACATACAATGAGCAGTTCTTC. It specifies CSVVASGGTKTYNEQFF.

In this sample, this clonotype turned up a few times. The rearrangement uses TRBV6-2 or TRBV6-3 and TRBJ2-5; D ambiguous. Trimming took 6 bases from V and 0 from J, leaving 8 bases between them. CDR1 and CDR2 (germline): MNHEY, SVGEGT. The CDR3 is 13 amino acids. The DNA of the CDR3 is TGTGCCAGCAGGGAAGCCAACCAAGAGACCCAGTACTTC. Protein product: CASREANQETQYF.

This clonotype was observed at least ten times. The rearrangement links TRBV7-9 to TRBJ2-7, with unresolved D. The CDR3 has 12 residues. Per germline, CDR1 SEHNR and CDR2 FQNEAQ (reference sequence). Trimming took 5 bases from V and 3 from J, leaving 8 bases between them. The CDR3 DNA is TGTGCCAGCAGCCTGATGGACTACGAGCAGTACTTC. Amino acids: CASSLMDYEQYF.

CDR3 amino acids: CASNRDRADNEQFF. The CDR3, as DNA: TGTGCCAGCAACCGAGACAGGGCCGACAATGAGCAGTTCTTC. This chain links TRBV2 with TRBJ2-1, with 7 bases that match TRBD1. V was pared by 7 bases and J by 5 bases, with 8 bases of the junction left unmatched. This CDR3 contains 14 residues. Germline V lookup: CDR1 SNHLY, CDR2 FYNNEI.

Comments on this clonotype: A much larger clone lies a single base off, so this may be a read error. The V gene is TRBV4-1, the J gene TRBJ2-5; D is perhaps TRBD2 (7 bases). Trimming cost V 4 bases and J 11 bases, with 23 bases left between them. CDR1 is MGHRA, CDR2 YSYEKL, per germline. The CDR3 is 15 residues long. Here the CDR3 reads CASSRTEGGLDEQYF. CDR3 DNA sequence: TGCGCCAGCAGCCGGACTGAGGGGGGGCTTGATGAGCAGTACTTC.

This clonotype was seen more than once but under ten times. One end of the junction is discordant with germline, which a read error may explain. V gene TRBV7-3 combines with J gene TRBJ2-7; 9 bases are shared with TRBD2. Looked up from germline, CDR1 is SGHTA and CDR2 is FQGTGA. CDR3 length: 16 amino acids. CDR3 coding DNA: TGTGCCAGCAGCCTAACCCCGACTAGCGGAGTCTACGAGCAGTACTTC. It yields the protein CASSLTPTSGVYEQYF.

The chain links TRBV7-2 to TRBJ2-3; 9 bases map to TRBD1. V dropped 5 bases and J dropped 8; count of bases not matched to a gene: 8. Germline values: CDR1 SGHTA, CDR2 FQGNSA. This CDR3 is built from 14 residues. The CDR3 DNA is TGTGCCAGCAGCCAGGACAGGGGAGTTGGTACGCAGTATTTT. The encoded protein is CASSQDRGVGTQYF.

V usage is TRBV20-1 and J usage is TRBJ2-5; 9 nucleotides align to TRBD2. The V and J ends lost 1 base and 5 bases, in that order; junction bases with no gene match: 5. In germline, CDR1 is DFQATT, CDR2 SNEGSKA (reference sequence). The CDR3 contains 14 residues. CDR3 DNA sequence: TGCAGTGCTAGAGGGGGACTAGCATGGGAGACCCAGTACTTC. Translating gives CSARGGLAWETQYF.

This clonotype was picked up one time. The chain employs TRBV6-2 or TRBV6-3 and TRBJ1-5; no firm D call. The CDR3 has 13 residues. From germline, CDR1 is MNHEY and CDR2 SVGEGT. Trimming took 6 bases from V and 7 from J, leaving 13 bases between them. CDR3 sequence (DNA): TGTGCCAGCAGCCCCCGACGGGAACAGCCCCAGCATTTT. Protein: CASSPRREQPQHF.